This is a list of T cell receptor beta chains from one sample in a study of T cell responses to AZD1222 COVID-19 vaccine. Assay used: immunoSEQ multiplex PCR; TCRdb lists only in-frame clones, some missing. The sample lists about 150,000 clones, 70% to 90% seen once, with more than 7% in the top ten. This sample comprised peripheral blood, obtained on day 0 of AZD1222 vaccination. The receptors were sampled from an adult in good health. CDR3s include the opening cysteine and the closing phenylalanine or tryptophan. Each record gives: CDR3 protein, CDR3 DNA, J gene, V gene, D gene, clone size. D genes are given only for firm matches. Clone size is shown for a subset of rows, as once, few, many or a class of expanded clone.

cdr3_aa: CASSQLGQGEQYF
cdr3_nt: TGTGCCAGCAGCCAACTGGGACAGGGCGAGCAGTACTTC
j_call: TRBJ2-7
v_call: TRBV4-2
d_call: TRBD1
clone_size: few

cdr3_aa: CASSSVRDEQFF
cdr3_nt: TGTGCCAGCAGTTCCGTCCGCGATGAGCAGTTCTTC
j_call: TRBJ2-1
v_call: TRBV6-5
d_call: .
clone_size: once

cdr3_aa: CASSVGLAGADTQYF
cdr3_nt: TGTGCCAGCAGCGTGGGACTAGCGGGGGCAGATACGCAGTATTTT
j_call: TRBJ2-3
v_call: TRBV7-9
d_call: TRBD2
clone_size: .

cdr3_aa: CASSRLVEGGVVGLDSNQPQHF
cdr3_nt: TGTGCCAGCAGCCGCTTGGTAGAGGGGGGGGTCGTAGGACTGGATAGCAATCAGCCCCAGCATTTT
j_call: TRBJ1-5
v_call: TRBV6-2/TRBV6-3
d_call: .
clone_size: .

cdr3_aa: CASSEDRGLLNTIYF
cdr3_nt: TGTGCCAGCAGTGAAGACAGGGGGCTCTTAAACACCATATATTTT
j_call: TRBJ1-3
v_call: TRBV2
d_call: TRBD1
clone_size: .

cdr3_aa: CASSLMGDLDTQYF
cdr3_nt: TGTGCCAGCAGCTTAATGGGGGATTTAGATACGCAGTATTTT
j_call: TRBJ2-3
v_call: TRBV7-2
d_call: .
clone_size: .

cdr3_aa: CASSIGKGEQYF
cdr3_nt: TGTGCCAGTAGTATAGGAAAGGGCGAGCAGTACTTC
j_call: TRBJ2-7
v_call: TRBV19
d_call: .
clone_size: .

cdr3_aa: CASSPRQAYSYEQYF
cdr3_nt: TGTGCCAGCAGCCCTAGACAGGCCTACTCCTACGAGCAGTACTTC
j_call: TRBJ2-7
v_call: TRBV7-9
d_call: .
clone_size: once

cdr3_aa: CAWSRGLAATYEQYF
cdr3_nt: TGTGCCTGGAGCCGCGGACTAGCGGCGACCTACGAGCAGTACTTC
j_call: TRBJ2-7
v_call: TRBV30
d_call: TRBD2
clone_size: .

cdr3_aa: CASSLGRDTQYF
cdr3_nt: TGTGCCAGCAGCTTAGGTCGGGATACGCAGTATTTT
j_call: TRBJ2-3
v_call: TRBV11-2
d_call: .
clone_size: .

cdr3_aa: CAWRGLALSEQFF
cdr3_nt: TGTGCCTGGAGAGGACTAGCTCTCAGTGAGCAGTTCTTC
j_call: TRBJ2-1
v_call: TRBV30
d_call: TRBD2
clone_size: .

cdr3_aa: CASSPTGGEGQPQHF
cdr3_nt: TGTGCCAGCAGTCCGACGGGAGGGGAGGGTCAGCCCCAGCATTTT
j_call: TRBJ1-5
v_call: TRBV28
d_call: .
clone_size: few

cdr3_aa: CASGIYGASNSPLHF
cdr3_nt: TGTGCCAGCGGCATCTATGGGGCCTCGAATTCACCCCTCCACTTT
j_call: TRBJ1-6
v_call: TRBV6-5
d_call: .
clone_size: .

cdr3_aa: CASSPPLAGGPGETQYF
cdr3_nt: TGTGCCAGCAGCCCTCCCCTAGCGGGGGGCCCTGGAGAGACCCAGTACTTC
j_call: TRBJ2-5
v_call: TRBV5-4
d_call: TRBD2
clone_size: .

cdr3_aa: CATGDRSTDTQYF
cdr3_nt: TGTGCAACCGGGGATAGAAGCACAGATACGCAGTATTTT
j_call: TRBJ2-3
v_call: TRBV19
d_call: .
clone_size: .

cdr3_aa: CASSQVGRESPLHF
cdr3_nt: TGTGCCAGCAGCCAAGTAGGAAGGGAATCACCCCTCCACTTT
j_call: TRBJ1-6
v_call: TRBV3-1/TRBV3-2
d_call: .
clone_size: .

cdr3_aa: CASSSDGKGEKLFF
cdr3_nt: TGTGCCAGCAGCTCCGACGGGAAGGGGGAAAAACTGTTTTTT
j_call: TRBJ1-4
v_call: TRBV6-4
d_call: .
clone_size: .

cdr3_aa: CASSLRQNTEAFF
cdr3_nt: TGTGCCAGCAGTTTACGACAGAACACTGAAGCTTTCTTT
j_call: TRBJ1-1
v_call: TRBV28
d_call: .
clone_size: .

cdr3_aa: CARSQLPRGRIEAFF
cdr3_nt: TGTGCCAGAAGCCAACTACCCAGGGGTAGGATTGAAGCTTTCTTT
j_call: TRBJ1-1
v_call: TRBV5-3
d_call: .
clone_size: .

cdr3_aa: CASSLGPNTEAFF
cdr3_nt: TGTGCCAGCAGCTTAGGTCCGAACACTGAAGCTTTCTTT
j_call: TRBJ1-1
v_call: TRBV11-3
d_call: .
clone_size: .

cdr3_aa: CASSPAGLETQYF
cdr3_nt: TGTGCCAGCAGTCCGGCGGGGTTAGAGACCCAGTACTTC
j_call: TRBJ2-5
v_call: TRBV6-5
d_call: .
clone_size: .

cdr3_aa: CASSEQTSSYNEQFF
cdr3_nt: TGTGCCAGCAGTGAGCAGACGAGCTCCTACAATGAGCAGTTCTTC
j_call: TRBJ2-1
v_call: TRBV2
d_call: .
clone_size: .

cdr3_aa: CASSLTGASYEQYF
cdr3_nt: TGTGCCAGCAGCCTAACCGGGGCTAGCTACGAGCAGTACTTC
j_call: TRBJ2-7
v_call: TRBV13
d_call: .
clone_size: .

cdr3_aa: CASLGDFGNEQFF
cdr3_nt: TGTGCCAGCCTAGGGGATTTCGGCAATGAGCAGTTCTTC
j_call: TRBJ2-1
v_call: TRBV12-3/TRBV12-4
d_call: .
clone_size: once

cdr3_aa: CASSQVKQGEQYF
cdr3_nt: TGTGCCAGCAGCCAAGTTAAACAGGGCGAGCAGTACTTC
j_call: TRBJ2-7
v_call: TRBV14
d_call: .
clone_size: few

cdr3_aa: CAISEFKDGPSTDTQYF
cdr3_nt: TGTGCCATCAGTGAGTTTAAGGACGGCCCTAGCACAGATACGCAGTATTTT
j_call: TRBJ2-3
v_call: TRBV10-3
d_call: .
clone_size: .

cdr3_aa: CASSLGAGVDTGELFF
cdr3_nt: TGTGCCAGCAGCTTGGGCGCAGGGGTGGACACCGGGGAGCTGTTTTTT
j_call: TRBJ2-2
v_call: TRBV5-4
d_call: .
clone_size: .

cdr3_aa: CASSQDGLADNEQFF
cdr3_nt: TGCGCCAGCAGCCAAGATGGACTAGCGGACAATGAGCAGTTCTTC
j_call: TRBJ2-1
v_call: TRBV4-1
d_call: TRBD2
clone_size: .

cdr3_aa: CSAGGASGRPYEQYF
cdr3_nt: TGCAGCGCTGGGGGGGCTAGCGGGAGACCCTACGAGCAGTACTTC
j_call: TRBJ2-7
v_call: TRBV29-1
d_call: TRBD2
clone_size: .

cdr3_aa: CASSLIPGQETQYF
cdr3_nt: TGCGCCAGCAGCTTAATTCCGGGGCAGGAGACCCAGTACTTC
j_call: TRBJ2-5
v_call: TRBV5-1
d_call: .
clone_size: once

cdr3_aa: CASRKTGENGYTF
cdr3_nt: TGTGCCAGCAGGAAGACAGGGGAAAATGGCTACACCTTC
j_call: TRBJ1-2
v_call: TRBV6-4
d_call: TRBD1
clone_size: .

cdr3_aa: CASSLGPQETQYF
cdr3_nt: TGTGCCAGCAGCCTTGGGCCCCAAGAGACCCAGTACTTC
j_call: TRBJ2-5
v_call: TRBV5-5
d_call: .
clone_size: .

cdr3_aa: CASTATGSGNTIYF
cdr3_nt: TGCGCCAGCACCGCAACAGGCTCTGGAAACACCATATATTTT
j_call: TRBJ1-3
v_call: TRBV4-1
d_call: .
clone_size: few

cdr3_aa: CSAEYYTEAFF
cdr3_nt: TGCAGTGCTGAATATTACACTGAAGCTTTCTTT
j_call: TRBJ1-1
v_call: TRBV20-1
d_call: .
clone_size: .

cdr3_aa: CASSQEAWGPRVGTQYF
cdr3_nt: TGCGCCAGCAGCCAAGAGGCCTGGGGCCCCCGGGTTGGTACGCAGTATTTT
j_call: TRBJ2-3
v_call: TRBV4-1
d_call: .
clone_size: .

cdr3_aa: CASRPGTSPTDTQYF
cdr3_nt: TGCGCCAGCAGACCCGGGACTAGCCCCACAGATACGCAGTATTTT
j_call: TRBJ2-3
v_call: TRBV10-1
d_call: TRBD2
clone_size: .

cdr3_aa: CASSPKQGYYNSPLHF
cdr3_nt: TGTGCCAGCAGCCCGAAACAGGGCTATTATAATTCACCCCTCCACTTT
j_call: TRBJ1-6
v_call: TRBV5-6
d_call: .
clone_size: .

cdr3_aa: CASSRDRGTYEQYF
cdr3_nt: TGTGCCAGCTCACGGGACAGGGGGACCTACGAGCAGTACTTC
j_call: TRBJ2-7
v_call: TRBV18
d_call: TRBD1
clone_size: .

cdr3_aa: CASSSESGEAGYTF
cdr3_nt: TGTGCCAGCAGCTCGGAGTCGGGGGAGGCCGGCTACACCTTC
j_call: TRBJ1-2
v_call: TRBV5-6
d_call: .
clone_size: .

cdr3_aa: CASSPGAGIQETQYF
cdr3_nt: TGTGCCAGCTCACCAGGAGCGGGAATTCAAGAGACCCAGTACTTC
j_call: TRBJ2-5
v_call: TRBV18
d_call: TRBD2
clone_size: .

cdr3_aa: CASSLVSPSGSVYNEQFF
cdr3_nt: TGTGCCAGCAGCTTAGTATCACCTAGCGGGAGTGTTTACAATGAGCAGTTCTTC
j_call: TRBJ2-1
v_call: TRBV11-2
d_call: TRBD2
clone_size: .

cdr3_aa: CASSVRKAGSTDTQYF
cdr3_nt: TGTGCCAGCAGCGTAAGGAAAGCGGGGAGCACAGATACGCAGTATTTT
j_call: TRBJ2-3
v_call: TRBV9
d_call: TRBD2
clone_size: .

cdr3_aa: CSVRDGWISSYEQYF
cdr3_nt: TGCAGCGTCCGCGACGGCTGGATTAGCTCCTACGAGCAGTACTTC
j_call: TRBJ2-7
v_call: TRBV29-1
d_call: .
clone_size: .